These 16 T cell receptor beta chains share one sample of origin, sequenced in a study of T cell changes during pregnancy in multiple sclerosis. Here immunoSEQ multiplex PCR was the method, and the copy in TCRdb shows in-frame clones only, minus some. Of some 41,000 clones listed, approximately 90% are singletons. This specimen was CD4+ T cells from peripheral blood mononuclear cells, taken in the first trimester of pregnancy. All receptors derive from a female donor with multiple sclerosis, enrolled in a pregnancy study.

The V gene is TRBV5-5, the J gene TRBJ1-5; TRBD1 matches 7 bases. The V segment lost 4 bases and the J segment 9 bases; nucleotides outside the gene matches: 7. CDR3 length equals 13 residues. Germline CDR1 SGHKS, CDR2 YYEKEE (reference sequence). CDR3 bases: TGTGCCAGCAGCCCGGACAGGTCGTGGCCCCAGCATTTT. Protein sequence: CASSPDRSWPQHF. Based on the CDR3 plus reference TRBV5-5 and TRBJ1-5, the full variable domain is DAGVTQSPTHLIKTRGQQVTLRCSPISGHKSVSWYQQVLGQGPQFIFQYYEKEERGRGNFPDRFSARQFPNYSSELNVNALLLGDSALYLCASSPDRSWPQHFGDGTRLSIL.

This rearrangement joins TRBV11-2 to TRBJ2-7; no reliable D call. Germline V CDR1 and CDR2: SGHAT, FQNNGV. The CDR3 extends over 16 amino acids. V was cut by 5 bases and J by 2 bases, with 19 bases left in between. The CDR3 DNA reads TGTGCCAGCAGCCCCCTCGCGCGGTCCAGCACCTACGAGCAGTACTTC. Translating it yields CASSPLARSSTYEQYF.

This clone appeared a single time. V and J are TRBV6-1 and TRBJ2-2; TRBD2 might be the D (5 bases). The V end lost 8 bases, the J end lost 0 bases, and 10 bases lay between the germline ends. The germline gives CDR1 MNHNS, CDR2 SASEGT. The CDR3 is 14 amino acids. The CDR3 here is CASVPGTNTGELFF. The CDR3 DNA follows: TGTGCCAGCGTTCCGGGGACGAACACCGGGGAGCTGTTTTTT.

This chain connects TRBV7-2 to TRBJ1-5; 7 bases fit TRBD1. This CDR3 comprises 17 residues. Losses at the gene ends were 5 bases for V and 6 bases for J; bases not matched to a gene: 16. Germline values: CDR1 SGHTA, CDR2 FQGNSA. The chain's CDR3 is CASSPMTGIFQGQPQHF. CDR3 in DNA: TGTGCCAGCAGCCCTATGACAGGGATCTTCCAAGGTCAGCCCCAGCATTTT.

The chain joins TRBV18 to TRBJ1-1; 11 bases map to TRBD1. The CDR3 sequence is 14 residues long. The V segment lost 3 bases and the J segment 5 bases; nucleotides outside the gene matches: 2. Germline CDR1 reads KGHSH; CDR2 reads LQKENI. CDR3 amino acids: CASSPGTGGTEAFF. For the CDR3, the DNA is TGTGCCAGCTCACCCGGGACAGGGGGGACTGAAGCTTTCTTT.

V and J are TRBV4-2 and TRBJ1-6; 9 bases are shared with TRBD1. The CDR3 contains 15 residues. Germline V lookup: CDR1 LGHNA, CDR2 YNFKEQ. Trimming at V came to 4 bases and at J to 9 bases, leaving 7 bases not matched to a gene. The CDR3 DNA is TGTGCCAGCAGCCTGGGAGGACAGGGGAGTTCACCCCTCCACTTT. This codes for CASSLGGQGSSPLHF.

The chain carries TRBV27 and TRBJ2-2, with TRBD1 as a possible D gene (6 bases). The CDR3 runs 15 residues. The germline gives CDR1 MNHEY, CDR2 SMNVEV (reference sequence). The ends were cut back, 6 bases at V and 4 bases at J, with 15 bases in the middle. The CDR3 loop reads CASSHRVRSTGELFF. For the CDR3, the DNA is TGTGCCAGCAGCCACAGGGTACGGAGCACCGGGGAGCTGTTTTTT.

The chain has TRBV10-1 and TRBJ2-3; 14 nucleotides align to TRBD2. The CDR3 consists of 22 residues. Germline CDR1 WNHNN, CDR2 SYGVQD (reference sequence). The ends lost 4 bases at V and 3 bases at J; junction bases unmatched: 21. The CDR3 region is CASSGQARRLAGGPGGTDTQYF. The DNA for the CDR3 is TGCGCCAGCAGTGGACAAGCCCGCCGACTAGCGGGAGGGCCCGGTGGAACAGATACGCAGTATTTT.

The CDR3 DNA reads as TGTGCCAGCAGTTCCGGGACAGGGACCTATGGCTACACCTTC. Its translation is CASSSGTGTYGYTF. The chain recombines TRBV5-5 with TRBJ1-2; 9 bases line up with TRBD1. The V and J ends lost 5 bases and 4 bases, in that order; junction bases with no gene match: 6. The CDR3 length is 14 residues. Germline loops: CDR1 SGHKS, CDR2 YYEKEE (reference sequence).

This clone was found a few times. The genes are TRBV4-1 and TRBJ2-2; D ambiguous. Per germline, CDR1 MGHRA and CDR2 YSYEKL. V lost 0 bases and J 0 bases, leaving 8 bases between the germline ends. The CDR3 runs 16 residues. CDR3 in DNA: TGCGCCAGCAGCCAAGAGAGCGCAGCGAACACCGGGGAGCTGTTTTTT. Translating it yields CASSQESAANTGELFF.

CDR3: CAWRILVTGELFF. The CDR3 DNA is TGTGCCTGGAGAATTTTAGTCACCGGGGAGCTGTTTTTT. The chain uses TRBV30 and TRBJ2-2; no clear D. V dropped 3 bases and J dropped 4 bases, with 9 bases sitting between them. CDR3 length equals 13 residues. CDR1 and CDR2 from the germline V gene are GTSNPN and SVGIG (reference sequence). The whole variable domain, filled in from reference TRBV30 and TRBJ2-2, reads SQTIHQWPATLVQPVGSPLSLECTVEGTSNPNLYWYRQAAGRGLQLLFYSVGIGQISSEVPQNLSASRPQDRQFILSSKKLLLSDSGFYLCAWRILVTGELFFGEGSRLTVL.

The chain carries TRBV6-1 and TRBJ2-1; 9 positions match TRBD2. Losses at the gene ends were 1 base for V and 7 bases for J; bases not matched to a gene: 5. The germline CDR1 and CDR2 sequences are MNHNS and SASEGT. The CDR3 runs to 15 residues. The CDR3 is CASSEGPSGINEQFF. CDR3 nucleotides: TGTGCCAGCAGTGAAGGCCCTAGCGGGATAAATGAGCAGTTCTTC.

The chain employs TRBV10-3 and TRBJ2-1, with 10 bases that match TRBD1. The V gene end was trimmed by 4 bases and the J gene end by 4 bases; junction bases not matched to a gene: 1. Germline V gene lookup returns CDR1 ENHRY and CDR2 SYGVKD. The CDR3 extends over 14 amino acids. The CDR3 region is CAISAGQGYNEQFF. The CDR3 coding sequence is TGTGCCATCAGTGCGGGACAGGGGTACAATGAGCAGTTCTTC.

The chain employs TRBV7-2 and TRBJ2-1, with 12 bases matching TRBD2. CDR1 and CDR2 from the germline V gene are SGHTA and FQGNSA. This CDR3 spans 18 amino acids. Losses at the gene ends were 0 bases for V and 1 base for J; bases not matched to a gene: 4. The CDR3 loop is CASSLAGLAGRSYNEQFF. The CDR3, as DNA: TGTGCCAGCAGCTTAGCGGGACTAGCGGGTAGGTCCTACAATGAGCAGTTCTTC.

The genes are TRBV9 and TRBJ1-1; D possibly corresponds to TRBD1 (5 bases). The V end lost 0 bases, the J end lost 3 bases, and 18 bases lay between the germline ends. From germline, CDR1 is SGDLS and CDR2 YYNGEE. The CDR3 covers 17 residues. The CDR3 DNA reads as TGTGCCAGCAGCGTAGGCGTGGGGCTGGATATGGACACTGAAGCTTTCTTT. As protein: CASSVGVGLDMDTEAFF. The whole variable domain, remainder taken from reference TRBV9 and TRBJ1-1, is DSGVTQTPKHLITATGQRVTLRCSPRSGDLSVYWYQQSLDQGLQFLIQYYNGEERAKGNILERFSAQQFPDLHSELNLSSLELGDSALYFCASSVGVGLDMDTEAFFGQGTRLTVV.

The rearrangement joins TRBV7-2 to TRBJ1-2; D might be TRBD1 (5 bases). Trimming pared 5 bases from V and 7 bases from J, leaving 14 bases between. Germline values: CDR1 SGHTA, CDR2 FQGNSA. The CDR3 contains 13 residues. CDR3 loop: CASSPGGARGYTF. Here the CDR3 DNA reads TGTGCCAGCAGCCCAGGAGGGGCTCGTGGCTACACCTTC.